This T cell receptor beta chain stems from a study of T cells after somatic rescue of genetic block. This CDR3 contains 13 residues. Per germline, CDR1 SEHNR and CDR2 FQNEAQ (reference sequence). Trimming removed 4 bases from V and 8 bases from J, with 11 bases in between. Sequenced by immunoSEQ multiplex PCR; TCRdb stores in-frame clones only, minus some. The sample has about 88,000 clones, about nine tenths seen once; the top ten hold 1.5% to 2%. Material: peripheral blood mononuclear cells (PBMCs). This chain links TRBV7-9 with TRBJ1-4; unclear D gene. This sequence originates from a woman younger than 35. The CDR3 here is CASSSSGIEKLFF. The CDR3 coding sequence is TGTGCCAGCAGCTCCTCGGGGATCGAAAAACTGTTTTTT.